This T cell receptor (beta chain) was profiled in a study of blood T cell repertoires in COVID-19. Across the whole study: The samples span acute and convalescent COVID-19 from the United States, Italy and Spain. Sources were T cells, B-cell-depleted T cells, or PBMCs; the material itself was cDNA or gDNA.

Methods used by the authors: Amplification of reference gene primers was used by the study to estimate nucleated cell counts. TCRdb's copy holds only in-frame clones and misses some; the assay was immunoSEQ multiplex PCR. V and J calls and clone size are those listed in that table; D and trimming were worked out from the DNA. Of about 15,000 clones in the sample, more than 75% are singletons; the top ten hold 20% to 25%. Deletions cut 1 base from V and 2 bases from J, with 9 bases between. This CDR3 spans 15 amino acids. The germline gives CDR1 SGHDN, CDR2 FVKESK. This receptor was identified in a man in his fifties or sixties with active or convalescent COVID-19. Sequences were obtained from peripheral blood. The chain joins TRBV14 to TRBJ1-3, with D hard to call. In nucleotides, the CDR3 is TGTGCCAGCAGCCAAGGAGCGATTCCTGGAAACACCATATATTTT. Translation: CASSQGAIPGNTIYF.